This TCR beta chain was recorded in a study of blood T cell repertoires in COVID-19 (TCRdb year 2020). Looking at the study overall: Collaborator samples came from the United States, Italy and Spain and covered acute and convalescent phases of COVID-19. Where available, HLA class I and class II types were taken from metadata supplied by the sample provider and were not determined by assay-based typing. The material from the prospective study consisted of cDNA or gDNA derived from T cells, B-cell-depleted T cells, or PBMCs. The repertoires were released in a freely available public database meant as a resource for research on the immune response to SARS-CoV-2. The samples were drawn from two sources: the first 160 participants of the ongoing ImmuneRACE study, and approximately 1,300 subjects contributed by 6 global collaborators. Sample metadata almost always included a de-identified subject ID, COVID-19 status, age in years and sex. Subjects who had been exposed to COVID-19, were actively infected with it, or had recovered from it provided the deeply sampled blood TCRbeta repertoires that made up the dataset. Here is what the overall study found, with its caveats: How much clinical and demographic metadata was included differed by source and by participant, and the metadata was provided uncurated.

One collaborating source in Seattle enrolled patients while the patients were actively infected and followed the patients over time throughout the course of disease. Collaborating institutions collected whole blood in K2EDTA tubes following their own protocols. For TCRbeta analysis, collaborators shipped samples in one of three forms: frozen whole blood, isolated PBMCs, or DNA extracted from either of those sample types. V is pared back by 0 bases and J by 2 bases, with 8 bases lying between the germline termini. From its cysteine to its phenylalanine, the CDR3 spans 15 amino acids. Of the read, only the CDR3 DNA is kept; its 45 bases are in frame from base 1. CDR1 and CDR2 (SGHAT, FQNNGV) derive from the germline V gene. In the case of this clone: Which antigen it targets is not known. Base-call qualities are not available, and no considerably larger clone is one nucleotide away.

TCRbeta CDR3 regions were amplified from genomic DNA by means of the immunoSEQ Assay, a bias-controlled multiplex PCR. In the authors' own workflow: The number of nucleated cells in each sample was estimated by amplification of reference gene primers within the assay. Sequence reads were collapsed and filtered to measure the absolute abundance of every unique TCRbeta CDR3 rearrangement. For each sample, productive Simpson clonality was calculated as the square root of Simpson's diversity index over productive rearrangements. TCRdb took over this immuneACCESS table, retaining in-frame rearrangements with V and J assigned. Such tables are incomplete; in checked studies, under half of the missing clones stem from an unresolved V gene, and the remainder is unexplained. That table is the source of V, J and clone size, and D and trimming were worked out from the DNA. A total of under 250,000 clones appear in this sample, about 91% of them only once. In total, the top ten clones hold around 6.3% of the sample.

The TCR was taken from a woman in her thirties with COVID-19, enrolled during active disease. The sequence is built from TRBV11-2 and TRBJ2-1; TRBD1 is a weak D gene call, 5 bases matching. Material for sequencing was peripheral blood. The DNA sequence is given as TGTGCCAGCAGCTTAGACAGGGAAACCTACAATGAGCAGTTCTTC. Its protein product is CASSLDRETYNEQFF.